This TCR beta chain was sequenced during a study of early T cells in non-severe SARS-CoV-2 infection. About the research overall: Whole-blood bulk RNA, unsorted, was sequenced, and chains were unpaired.

This clonotype was observed many times. Antigen: not known. There are 14 residues in the CDR3. Trimming shortened V by 1 base and J by 8 bases, and 12 bases separated the two germline ends. Germline CDR1 is MDHEN and CDR2 is SYDVKM. Notes on the study in general: CD4 and private specificities were missed by VDJdb matching, which favored anti-spike CD8 responses.

Individual cDNA molecules carried attached unique molecular identifiers. TCRdb reprocessed the 5' RACE reads with MiXCR, giving one entry per CDR3 protein. The sample records approximately 71,000 distinct CDR3 sequences, about an eighth being singletons. Specimen: whole blood, collected at baseline. The rearrangement joins TRBV28 to TRBJ2-1; perhaps TRBD1 as D (6 bases). This clonotype was sampled from an adult who was a healthcare worker with PCR-confirmed SARS-CoV-2 infection or an uninfected control (not recorded which). The CDR3 spells CASSLYQGSHEQFF. The CDR3 DNA reads as TGTGCCAGCAGTTTATATCAGGGGTCCCATGAGCAGTTCTTC.